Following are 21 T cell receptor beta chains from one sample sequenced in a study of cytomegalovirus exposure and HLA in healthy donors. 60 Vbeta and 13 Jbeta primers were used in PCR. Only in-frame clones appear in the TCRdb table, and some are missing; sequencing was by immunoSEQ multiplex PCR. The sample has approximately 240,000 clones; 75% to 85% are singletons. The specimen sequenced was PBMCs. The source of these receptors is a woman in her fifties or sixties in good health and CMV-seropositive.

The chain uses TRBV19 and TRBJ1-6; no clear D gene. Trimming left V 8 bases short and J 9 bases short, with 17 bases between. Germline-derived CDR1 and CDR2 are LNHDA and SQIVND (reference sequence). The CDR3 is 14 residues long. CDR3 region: CASGIGGVGSPLHF. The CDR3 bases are TGTGCCAGTGGGATTGGAGGTGTAGGTTCACCCCTCCACTTT.

This CDR3 is CASSVGLGGMAGSYNEQFF. The CDR3 nucleotides are TGTGCCAGCAGCGTAGGGTTGGGGGGGATGGCGGGGAGCTACAATGAGCAGTTCTTC. This chain links TRBV9 with TRBJ2-1, with 7 bases matching TRBD2. This CDR3 is 19 amino acids long. V lost 0 bases to trimming and J lost 3 bases; unmatched junction nucleotides: 15. Germline V gives CDR1 SGDLS, CDR2 YYNGEE.

This chain's CDR3 is CSARYPSSYEQYF. In nucleotides, the CDR3 is TGCAGCGCCCGGTATCCTAGCAGCTACGAGCAGTACTTC. This chain uses TRBV29-1 with TRBJ2-7, with D possibly TRBD2 on 5 matching bases. This CDR3 contains 13 residues. Deletions cut 7 bases from V and 3 bases from J, with 16 bases between. The germline V gene encodes CDR1 SQVTM and CDR2 ANQGSEA.

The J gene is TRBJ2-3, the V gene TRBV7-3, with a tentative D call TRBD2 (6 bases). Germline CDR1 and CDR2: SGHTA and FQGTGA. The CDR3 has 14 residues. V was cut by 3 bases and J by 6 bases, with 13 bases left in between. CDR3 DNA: TGTGCCAGCAGCTTCCTTGGTGCGGGGGATACGCAGTATTTT. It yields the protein CASSFLGAGDTQYF.

Written as DNA, the CDR3 is TGTGCCACCTCTGGAGCGGGTAATTCCTACGAGCAGTACTTC. Protein: CATSGAGNSYEQYF. This sequence joins TRBV10-3 and TRBJ2-7; weak D call: TRBD2 (6 bases). Germline CDR1 and CDR2: ENHRY and SYGVKD. The length of the CDR3 is 14 residues. Trimming took 10 bases from V and 1 from J, leaving 17 bases between them.

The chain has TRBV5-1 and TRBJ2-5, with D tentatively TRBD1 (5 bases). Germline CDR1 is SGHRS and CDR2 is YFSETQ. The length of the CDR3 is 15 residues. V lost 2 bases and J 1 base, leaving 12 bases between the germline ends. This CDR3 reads CASSFAGSFQETQYF. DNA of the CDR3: TGCGCCAGCAGCTTCGCAGGGTCCTTCCAAGAGACCCAGTACTTC.

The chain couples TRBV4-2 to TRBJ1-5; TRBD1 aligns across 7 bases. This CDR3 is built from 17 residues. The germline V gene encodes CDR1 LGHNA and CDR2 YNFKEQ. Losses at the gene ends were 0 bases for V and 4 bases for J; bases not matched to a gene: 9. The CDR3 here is CASSQEATGEINQPQHF. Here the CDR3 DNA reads TGTGCCAGCAGCCAAGAGGCAACAGGGGAAATTAATCAGCCCCAGCATTTT.

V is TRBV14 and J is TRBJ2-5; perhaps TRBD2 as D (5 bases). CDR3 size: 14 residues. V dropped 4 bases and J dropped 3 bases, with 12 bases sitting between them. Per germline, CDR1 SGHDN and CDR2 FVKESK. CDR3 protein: CASSPTNYKETQYF. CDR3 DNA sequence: TGTGCCAGCAGCCCGACTAATTATAAAGAGACCCAGTACTTC.

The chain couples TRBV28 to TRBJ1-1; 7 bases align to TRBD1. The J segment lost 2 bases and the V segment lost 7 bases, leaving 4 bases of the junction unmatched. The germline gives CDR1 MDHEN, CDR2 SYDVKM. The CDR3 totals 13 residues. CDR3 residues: CASTGTANTEAFF. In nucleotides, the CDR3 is TGTGCCAGCACCGGGACAGCAAACACTGAAGCTTTCTTT.

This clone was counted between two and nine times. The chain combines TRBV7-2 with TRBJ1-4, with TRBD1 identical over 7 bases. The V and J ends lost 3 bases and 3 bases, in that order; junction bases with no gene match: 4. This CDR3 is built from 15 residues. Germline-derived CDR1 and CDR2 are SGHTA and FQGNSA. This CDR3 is CASSFMGQPNEKLFF. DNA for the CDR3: TGTGCCAGCAGCTTTATGGGACAGCCTAATGAAAAACTGTTTTTT.

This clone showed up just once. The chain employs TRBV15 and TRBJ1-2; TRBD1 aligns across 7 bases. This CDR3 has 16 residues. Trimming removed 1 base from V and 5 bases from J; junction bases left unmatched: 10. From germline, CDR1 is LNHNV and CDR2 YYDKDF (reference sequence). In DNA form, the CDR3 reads TGTGCCACCAGCAGAGTAGTAGGGACAGCGAGATATGGCTACACCTTC. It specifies CATSRVVGTARYGYTF.

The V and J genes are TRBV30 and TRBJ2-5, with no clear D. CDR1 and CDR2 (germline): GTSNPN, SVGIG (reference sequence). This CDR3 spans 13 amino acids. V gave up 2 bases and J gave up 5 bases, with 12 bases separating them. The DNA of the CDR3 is TGTGCCTGGAGTATTGAGGTTTGGGAGACCCAGTACTTC. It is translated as CAWSIEVWETQYF.

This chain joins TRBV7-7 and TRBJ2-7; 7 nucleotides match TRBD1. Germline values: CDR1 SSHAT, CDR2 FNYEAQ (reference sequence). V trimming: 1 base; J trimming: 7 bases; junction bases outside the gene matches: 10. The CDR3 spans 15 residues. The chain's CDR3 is CASSLGTGGEGEQYF. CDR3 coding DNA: TGTGCCAGCAGCTTAGGGACAGGTGGAGAAGGGGAGCAGTACTTC.

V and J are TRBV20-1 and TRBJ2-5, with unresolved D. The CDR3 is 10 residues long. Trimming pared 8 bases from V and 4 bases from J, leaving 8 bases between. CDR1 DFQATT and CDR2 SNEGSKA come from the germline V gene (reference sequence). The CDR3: CSILRETQYF. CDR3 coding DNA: TGCAGTATCCTCAGAGAGACCCAGTACTTC.

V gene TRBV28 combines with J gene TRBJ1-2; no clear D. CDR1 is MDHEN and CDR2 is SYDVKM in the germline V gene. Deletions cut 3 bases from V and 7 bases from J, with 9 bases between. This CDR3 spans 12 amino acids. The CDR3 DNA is TGTGCCAGCAGTTTGGGCAACGGTGGCTACACCTTC. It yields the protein CASSLGNGGYTF.

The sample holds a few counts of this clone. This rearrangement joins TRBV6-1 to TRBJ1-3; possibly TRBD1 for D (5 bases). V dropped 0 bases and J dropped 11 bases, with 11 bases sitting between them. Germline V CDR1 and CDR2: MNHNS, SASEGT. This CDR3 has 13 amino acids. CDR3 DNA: TGTGCCAGCAGTGAAGCCGCAGGGCTCGCCATATATTTT. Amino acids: CASSEAAGLAIYF.

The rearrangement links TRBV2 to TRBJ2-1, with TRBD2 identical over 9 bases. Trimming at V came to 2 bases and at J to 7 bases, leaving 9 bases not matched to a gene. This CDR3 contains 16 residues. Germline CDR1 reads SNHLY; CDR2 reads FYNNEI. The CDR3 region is CASSEIGGGAWNEQFF. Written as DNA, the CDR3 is TGTGCCAGCAGTGAAATAGGCGGGGGGGCGTGGAATGAGCAGTTCTTC.

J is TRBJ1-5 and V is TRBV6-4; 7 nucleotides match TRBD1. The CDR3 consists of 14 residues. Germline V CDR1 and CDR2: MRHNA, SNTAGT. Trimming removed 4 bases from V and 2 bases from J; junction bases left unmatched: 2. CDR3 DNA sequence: TGTGCCAGCAGTGTGCAGGGGGGCAATCAGCCCCAGCATTTT. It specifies CASSVQGGNQPQHF.

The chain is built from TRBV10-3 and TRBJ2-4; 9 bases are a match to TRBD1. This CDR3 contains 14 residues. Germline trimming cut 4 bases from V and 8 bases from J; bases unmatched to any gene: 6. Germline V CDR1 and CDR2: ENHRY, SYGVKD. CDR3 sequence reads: CAISGGTGTDIQYF. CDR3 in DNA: TGTGCCATCAGTGGGGGGACAGGGACGGACATTCAGTACTTC.

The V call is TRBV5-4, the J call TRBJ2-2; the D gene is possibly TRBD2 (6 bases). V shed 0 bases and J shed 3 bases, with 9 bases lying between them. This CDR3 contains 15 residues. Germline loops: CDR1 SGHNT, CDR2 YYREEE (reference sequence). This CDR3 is CASSLAGLHTGELFF. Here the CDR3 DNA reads TGTGCCAGCAGCTTGGCGGGACTTCACACCGGGGAGCTGTTTTTT.

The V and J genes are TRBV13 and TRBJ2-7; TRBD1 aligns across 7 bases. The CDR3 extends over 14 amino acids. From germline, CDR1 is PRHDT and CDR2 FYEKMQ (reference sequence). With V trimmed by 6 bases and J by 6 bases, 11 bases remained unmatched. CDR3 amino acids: CASSLRQGRAEQYF. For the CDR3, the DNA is TGTGCCAGCAGTCTACGACAGGGAAGGGCCGAGCAGTACTTC.